The following is a T cell receptor beta chain sequence with its context. What it binds is not known. Reverse transcription of about 0.5 to 1 ug RNA was carried out with random hexamers. By means of immunoSEQ multiplex PCR, TCR beta CDR3 spanning 54 Vbeta and 13 Jbeta underwent amplification. TCRdb itself ran the immunoSEQ multiplex PCR reads through MiXCR, one entry per CDR3 protein. The data contain approximately 300,000 distinct CDR3 sequences, around nine tenths of them singletons. The data originate from a study of CD8 T cells in Susac syndrome. Study observations and caveats: In its TCR sequencing and HLA analysis, the study acknowledged that the number of individuals was relatively small.

Sequencing of TCR beta, carried out with a high-throughput approach, was applied to CD8+ and CD4+ T cells from the blood. TEMRA cells were FACS-enriched, unlike CD8+ and CD4+ T cells, which were negatively isolated. V lost 5 bases and J lost 1, with 9 bases in between. This CDR3 comprises 14 residues. CDR1 MDHEN and CDR2 SYDVKM come from the germline V gene. The sample was CD8+ T cells from PBMCs. This receptor was obtained from a human donor with multiple sclerosis. This chain joins TRBV28 and TRBJ1-5, with D maybe TRBD1 (6 bases). The CDR3 DNA reads TGTGCCAGCAGTCAGAGGGGGAGCAATCAGCCCCAGCATTTT. Its translation is CASSQRGSNQPQHF. Full variable domain (rest looked up from reference TRBV28 and TRBJ1-5): DVKVTQSSRYLVKRTGEKVFLECVQDMDHENMFWYRQDPGLGLRLIYFSYDVKMKEKGDIPEGYSVSREKKERFSLILESASTNQTSMYLCASSQRGSNQPQHFGDGTRLSIL.